The 8 T cell receptor beta chains presented below share a single source sample, sequenced in a study of read filtering for tumor transcriptome and immune sequencing. Molecular barcoded adaptors covering alpha/delta and beta/gamma chains were used on 400 ng RNA. Each CDR3 protein gets one entry after TCRdb re-called the reads with MiXCR. The sample yields 43,000 or so distinct CDR3 sequences, around 19% seen once. The sequencing input was a population of CD138-negative cells sorted from bone marrow. Receptors originate from a donor aged 40 or over with multiple myeloma.

This clonotype was recorded many times. The rearrangement links TRBV6-5 to TRBJ2-1; D unclear. The CDR3 runs to 14 residues. The V end was cut by 0 bases, the J end by 9 bases, with 12 bases between. In germline, CDR1 is MNHEY, CDR2 SVGAGI. The CDR3 region has the DNA TGTGCCAGCAGTTACTCGTCCATTTTCTCTGAGCAGTTCTTC. Residues: CASSYSSIFSEQFF.

In regard to this clonotype: This likely stems from a read error, as it lies one base from a far larger clone. The chain uses TRBV6-2 or TRBV6-3 and TRBJ2-7, with TRBD1 matching 9 bases. Germline-derived CDR1 and CDR2 are MNHEY and SVGEGT. There are 17 residues in the CDR3. The V segment lost 5 bases and the J segment 5 bases; nucleotides outside the gene matches: 16. The CDR3 DNA follows: TGTGCCAGCAGTCCGGATCTTTCTGGACAGGGGAGAAACGAGCAGTACTTC. This sequence encodes CASSPDLSGQGRNEQYF.

This clonotype was counted many times. The chain carries TRBV10-2 and TRBJ2-1, with TRBD2 matching 7 bases. Germline V gene data show CDR1 as WSHSY and CDR2 as SAAADI. With 4 bases clipped from V and 5 bases from J, the junction kept 5 bases outside the gene matches. This CDR3 is 14 amino acids long. The CDR3 reads CASSAFGLDNEQFF. In nucleotides, the CDR3 is TGCGCCAGCAGTGCCTTCGGACTAGACAATGAGCAGTTCTTC.

This clonotype was counted many times. This chain uses TRBV11-1 with TRBJ2-5; D ambiguous. The CDR3 totals 13 residues. Germline-derived CDR1 and CDR2 are SGHAT and FQDESV (reference sequence). The germline V and J ends were trimmed by 0 bases and 1 base, with 3 bases remaining between them. CDR3: CASSLASQETQYF. The CDR3 DNA is TGTGCCAGCAGCTTAGCTAGCCAAGAGACCCAGTACTTC.

V gene TRBV29-1 combines with J gene TRBJ2-3; D may match TRBD1 or TRBD2 (6 bases each). The ends were cut back, 7 bases at V and 5 bases at J, with 22 bases in the middle. This CDR3 has 15 residues. The germline gives CDR1 SQVTM, CDR2 ANQGSEA. The CDR3: CSGQGRTPRRDTQYF. As DNA, the CDR3 is TGCAGCGGTCAGGGGAGGACACCCCGAAGAGATACGCAGTATTTT.

In its sample, this clonotype was seen many times. V usage is TRBV7-3 and J usage is TRBJ2-1; D tentatively fits TRBD1 or TRBD2 (5 bases each). This CDR3 has 16 residues. V gave up 5 bases and J gave up 2 bases, with 16 bases separating them. CDR1 is SGHTA, CDR2 FQGTGA, per germline. The CDR3 is CASSPRDARPYNEQFF. DNA of the CDR3: TGTGCCAGCAGCCCACGGGACGCGAGGCCCTACAATGAGCAGTTCTTC.

The chain couples TRBV7-2 to TRBJ1-3; TRBD1 is a possible D gene (5 bases). Trimming removed 1 base at V and 2 bases at J, with 12 bases between. The CDR3 has 16 residues. CDR1 and CDR2 (germline): SGHTA, FQGNSA. In nucleotides, the CDR3 is TGTGCCAGCAGCTTAGAAGCGGGGGACCCTGGAAACACCATATATTTT. It is translated as CASSLEAGDPGNTIYF. Full variable domain (outside the CDR3, taken from reference TRBV7-2 and TRBJ1-3): GAGVSQSPSNKVTEKGKDVELRCDPISGHTALYWYRQSLGQGLEFLIYFQGNSAPDKSGLPSDRFSAERTGGSVSTLTIQRTQQEDSAVYLCASSLEAGDPGNTIYFGEGSWLTVV.

This clonotype was seen more than once but under ten times. The chain uses TRBV6-5 and TRBJ1-2; no clear D gene. The CDR3 sequence is 16 residues long. CDR1 and CDR2 (germline): MNHEY, SVGAGI. Trimming took 0 bases from V and 9 from J, leaving 20 bases between them. CDR3 DNA sequence: TGTGCCAGCAGTTACTCGATCGCGGCGGGGATTGGAAGCTACACCTTC. This gives the protein CASSYSIAAGIGSYTF.